This record concerns one TCR beta chain sequence. The antigen is unknown. Repertoires were generated with immunoSEQ multiplex PCR, while TCRdb's copy carries only in-frame clones and drops some. Of 55,000 to 75,000 clones listed, around 76% are singletons. This specimen belongs to a study of vaccination effects on CD4 cells after COVID-19. With the ViraFEST assay, the study expanded antigen-specific CD4+ T cells using viral peptide pools, then sequenced them. Once cultured for approximately ten days, the cells underwent separation to obtain CD4+ T cells. The healthy vaccine recipients, who had no prior SARS-CoV-2 infection, showed negative nucleocapsid antibodies. Approximately 2.1 million PBMC were placed in each well, which was supplemented with 10 IU/ml IL-2 and about 10 ug/ml peptides. CDR3 length equals 14 residues. Trimming stripped 1 base from V and 6 bases from J, with 10 bases between. Germline loops: CDR1 SGHAT, CDR2 FQDESV (reference sequence).

The TCR sequence derives from a human donor who received a COVID-19 vaccine. This chain joins TRBV11-1 and TRBJ1-5; D is unclear. Source: CD4+ T cells from PBMCs cultured with HCoV-OC43 spike peptides, taken before COVID-19 vaccination. This sample's subset: HCoV-OC43 spike overlapping peptide pool stimulation. This chain's CDR3 is CASSLGGFGQPQHF. The CDR3 DNA is TGTGCCAGCAGCTTAGGAGGGTTTGGTCAGCCCCAGCATTTT.